Below, 29 T cell receptor beta chains from the same sample are listed, as sequenced in a study of T cells after yellow fever vaccination. TCRdb reprocessed the 5' RACE reads via MiXCR and lists one record per CDR3 protein. This repertoire shows 40,000 to 55,000 distinct CDR3 sequences, about 6.6% found once; its top ten account for 20% to 30%. The input for sequencing was CD8+ T cells not binding an NS4B(214-222) dextramer, sorted from PBMCs, taken 45 days after the first yellow fever vaccination. All receptors come from a man aged 18 to 30 who received the YFV17D yellow fever vaccine.

This clonotype has more than one count but fewer than ten. The V and J genes are TRBV12-1 and TRBJ1-2; the table's D call of TRBD1 was not tested on the DNA. TRBV12-1 has pseudogene status. CDR3 size: 13 residues. The CDR3 spells CASSFGGIVGYTF. DNA of the CDR3: TGTGCCAGCAGCTTTGGGGGCATCGTGGGCTACACCTTC.

This clonotype was counted between two and nine times. This sequence joins TRBV5-1 and TRBJ1-1; D is undetermined. CDR1 and CDR2 from the germline V gene are SGHRS and YFSETQ. V was pared by 2 bases and J by 1 base, with 6 bases between. The CDR3 contains 13 residues. This chain's CDR3 is CASSFHANTEAFF. Written as DNA, the CDR3 is TGCGCCAGCAGCTTTCATGCGAACACTGAAGCTTTCTTT.

With respect to this clonotype: This may arise from a read error, as a much more abundant clone is one base away. The chain recombines TRBV29-1 with TRBJ2-5; 8 positions match TRBD1. CDR1 is SQVTM and CDR2 is ANQGSEA in the germline V gene. CDR3 length: 14 amino acids. V was clipped by 4 bases and J by 5 bases; unmatched bases: 9. The CDR3 DNA sequence: TGCAGCGTTGTGGACAGGGATTATGTTGAGACCCAGTACTTC. It encodes CSVVDRDYVETQYF.

V gene TRBV15 combines with J gene TRBJ1-2; 8 positions match TRBD1. V trimming: 5 bases; J trimming: 5 bases; junction bases outside the gene matches: 13. Germline V gene data show CDR1 as LNHNV and CDR2 as YYDKDF (reference sequence). The CDR3 runs 16 residues. CDR3 DNA sequence: TGTGCCACCAGCCGGGACAGGAGCCCTGCAGTGTATGGCTACACCTTC. This sequence encodes CATSRDRSPAVYGYTF.

The rearrangement links TRBV4-2 to TRBJ2-7, with D hard to call. Germline V CDR1 and CDR2: LGHNA, YNFKEQ. This CDR3 has 12 amino acids. V lost 1 base, J lost 12 bases, and 13 bases lay in between. In DNA form, the CDR3 reads TGTGCCAGCAGCCAAGGGGGTGGTCACCCGTACTTC. Translated: CASSQGGGHPYF.

The chain combines TRBV7-3 with TRBJ2-5; possibly TRBD1 for D (5 bases). V was clipped by 0 bases and J by 5 bases, with 7 bases between them. In germline, CDR1 is SGHTA, CDR2 FQGTGA. CDR3 size: 13 residues. The CDR3 region has the DNA TGTGCCAGCAGCTTAACCCAGGGCGAGACCCAGTACTTC. Its translation: CASSLTQGETQYF.

The chain joins TRBV27 to TRBJ2-5; D perhaps matches TRBD2 (6 bases). Germline V CDR1 and CDR2: MNHEY, SMNVEV (reference sequence). Trimming removed 6 bases from V and 5 bases from J, with 19 bases in between. The CDR3 covers 15 residues. This chain's CDR3 is CASSPGTLNGETQYF. CDR3 nucleotide sequence: TGTGCCAGCAGCCCCGGGACTCTCAACGGGGAGACCCAGTACTTC.

The rearrangement uses TRBV10-3 and TRBJ1-2; D not resolved. The CDR3 extends over 14 amino acids. Germline V gene lookup returns CDR1 ENHRY and CDR2 SYGVKD. V was cut by 0 bases and J by 5 bases, with 10 bases left in between. The CDR3 loop is CAISESLGPYGYTF. CDR3 nucleotide sequence: TGTGCCATCAGTGAGTCGTTAGGGCCATATGGCTACACCTTC.

This clonotype was counted only a few times. The rearrangement uses TRBV30 and TRBJ2-5; the match to TRBD1 covers 8 bases. The CDR3 runs 11 residues. J lost 13 bases, V lost 0 bases, and 4 bases had no gene match. CDR1 and CDR2 (germline): GTSNPN, SVGIG (reference sequence). The CDR3 DNA reads as TGTGCCTGGAGTGTTCGGGACAGGCTGTACTTC. It codes for CAWSVRDRLYF.

In this sample, this clonotype turned up many times. This chain joins TRBV11-1 and TRBJ2-2; 8 positions match TRBD1. CDR1 SGHAT and CDR2 FQDESV come from the germline V gene (reference sequence). V trimming: 5 bases; J trimming: 1 base; junction bases outside the gene matches: 15. The CDR3 extends over 19 amino acids. Here the CDR3 reads CASSRKPPGQVRNTGELFF. The CDR3 nucleotides are TGTGCCAGCAGCCGTAAACCGCCGGGACAGGTCCGGAACACCGGGGAGCTGTTTTTT.

Many counts were recorded for this clonotype. The CDR3 sequence is CSVEEWQGEGEQYF. Here the CDR3 DNA reads TGCAGCGTTGAAGAATGGCAGGGAGAAGGCGAGCAGTACTTC. V is TRBV29-1 and J is TRBJ2-7, with D perhaps matching TRBD1 or TRBD2 (5 bases each). Germline CDR1 SQVTM, CDR2 ANQGSEA. Trimming removed 0 bases at V and 6 bases at J, with 15 bases between. The CDR3 extends over 14 amino acids.

This rearrangement joins TRBV19 to TRBJ2-1, with 8 bases that match TRBD2. Per germline, CDR1 LNHDA and CDR2 SQIVND (reference sequence). CDR3 size: 15 residues. V gave up 7 bases and J gave up 0 bases; unmatched junction bases: 5. CDR3 in DNA: TGTGCCAGTACCGAAGGACTAGCCTCCTACAATGAGCAGTTCTTC. Protein sequence: CASTEGLASYNEQFF.

V gene TRBV19 combines with J gene TRBJ2-4; D perhaps matches TRBD2 (6 bases). V lost 0 bases, J lost 7 bases, and 13 bases lay in between. Germline V gene lookup returns CDR1 LNHDA and CDR2 SQIVND (reference sequence). The CDR3 sequence is 15 residues long. CDR3 sequence: CASSIDQGLWNIQYF. The CDR3 nucleotides read TGTGCCAGTAGTATAGATCAGGGACTTTGGAACATTCAGTACTTC.

This clonotype was observed a few times. V is TRBV7-9 and J is TRBJ2-5; D remains ambiguous. Between the trimmed V and J ends, which lost 3 bases and 2 bases, there was a span of 13 bases. Germline CDR1 is SEHNR and CDR2 is FQNEAQ (reference sequence). The CDR3 spans 15 residues. The CDR3 DNA reads TGTGCCAGCAGCTTCCCAACAGATTTACAAGAGACCCAGTACTTC. It yields the protein CASSFPTDLQETQYF.

The chain recombines TRBV6-5 with TRBJ1-4; no firm D call. Trimming removed 2 bases at V and 8 bases at J, with 9 bases between. Germline loops: CDR1 MNHEY, CDR2 SVGAGI. The CDR3 extends over 13 amino acids. CDR3 sequence: CASSYTGTEKLFF. In nucleotides, the CDR3 is TGTGCCAGCAGTTACACGGGCACCGAAAAACTGTTTTTT.

This clonotype was seen ten or more times. This sequence joins TRBV6-2 or TRBV6-3 and TRBJ2-4; D may be TRBD2 (5 bases). Germline loops: CDR1 MNHEY, CDR2 SVGEGT. V shed 4 bases and J shed 0 bases, with 10 bases lying between them. This CDR3 has 15 amino acids. CDR3 residues: CASSLREGAKNIQYF. The CDR3 DNA is TGTGCCAGCAGTTTGAGGGAAGGAGCCAAAAACATTCAGTACTTC.

This clonotype was recorded a few times. The V call is TRBV29-1, the J call TRBJ1-3; TRBD1 is a possible D gene (6 bases). The CDR3 is made up of 15 amino acids. V was shortened by 7 bases and J by 2 bases, with 18 bases between the two germline ends. Germline values: CDR1 SQVTM, CDR2 ANQGSEA. CDR3 in amino acids: CSATGLTGPGNTIYF. CDR3 nucleotides: TGCAGCGCTACGGGACTGACAGGACCTGGAAACACCATATATTTT. Full variable domain (remainder filled in from reference TRBV29-1 and TRBJ1-3): SAVISQKPSRDICQRGTSLTIQCQVDSQVTMMFWYRQQPGQSLTLIATANQGSEATYESGFVIDKFPISRPNLTFSTLTVSNMSPEDSSIYLCSATGLTGPGNTIYFGEGSWLTVV.

The rearrangement joins TRBV29-1 to TRBJ2-7; TRBD1 aligns across 7 bases. Germline lookup yields CDR1 SQVTM and CDR2 ANQGSEA. Trimming cost V 6 bases and J 2 bases; bases outside gene matches: 10. The CDR3 contains 14 residues. Here the CDR3 reads CSVAPTGIAYEQYF. CDR3 nucleotide sequence: TGCAGCGTCGCGCCGACAGGGATTGCCTACGAGCAGTACTTC.

In its sample, this clonotype was seen a few times. V usage is TRBV4-3 and J usage is TRBJ1-5; D possibly corresponds to TRBD1 (6 bases). The germline gives CDR1 LGHNA, CDR2 YSLEER. Between the trimmed V and J ends, which lost 0 bases and 7 bases, there was a span of 13 bases. The CDR3 covers 15 residues. CDR3 amino acids: CASSQDLGAAQPQHF. The DNA for the CDR3 is TGCGCCAGCAGCCAAGATCTGGGGGCAGCGCAGCCCCAGCATTTT.

By proportion, this clonotype is medium-sized. This chain uses TRBV12-3 or TRBV12-4 with TRBJ2-1; D might be TRBD1 or TRBD2, each matching 5 bases. V was shortened by 6 bases and J by 2 bases, with 8 bases between the two germline ends. The CDR3 has 13 amino acids. CDR3 region: CASSRGPYNEQFF. CDR3 sequence (DNA): TGTGCCAGCAGCCGGGGACCCTACAATGAGCAGTTCTTC.

This clonotype was seen repeatedly, ten times or more. This chain joins TRBV10-3 and TRBJ2-1; D unresolved. V lost 7 bases to trimming and J lost 6 bases, with 22 bases between them. The CDR3 loop spans 16 amino acids. Germline CDR1 reads ENHRY; CDR2 reads SYGVKD. CDR3 bases: TGTGCCATCAAAATCTGGGCGCTAGGTGCCGTCAATGAGCAGTTCTTC. Residues: CAIKIWALGAVNEQFF.

The sample holds a few counts of this clonotype. The genes are TRBV29-1 and TRBJ2-2; no definite D call. Germline CDR1 reads SQVTM; CDR2 reads ANQGSEA. CDR3 length: 15 residues. Trimming left V 4 bases short and J 0 bases short, with 12 bases between. The CDR3 region is CSVANTRTNTGELFF. The DNA for the CDR3 is TGCAGCGTTGCCAACACACGAACGAACACCGGGGAGCTGTTTTTT.

Only a few counts were recorded for this clonotype. The V and J genes are TRBV4-3 and TRBJ1-1; TRBD1 matches at 7 bases. V shed 1 base, J shed 4 bases, and the junction held 3 bases outside the gene matches. This CDR3 comprises 14 residues. The germline V gene encodes CDR1 LGHNA and CDR2 YSLEER. The CDR3 sequence: CASSQGDSSTEAFF. The CDR3 nucleotides read TGCGCCAGCAGCCAAGGGGACAGCAGCACTGAAGCTTTCTTT.

This clonotype has a count of ten or more. The chain recombines TRBV3-1 with TRBJ1-3, with D perhaps matching TRBD1 (6 bases). The CDR3 has 16 residues. CDR1 and CDR2 (germline): LGHDT, YNNKEL (reference sequence). V was clipped by 3 bases and J by 0 bases, with 12 bases between them. The CDR3 loop reads CASSQTGLISGNTIYF. For the CDR3, the DNA is TGTGCCAGCAGCCAGACAGGACTTATCTCTGGAAACACCATATATTTT.

The chain employs TRBV27 and TRBJ1-2, with D possibly TRBD1 on 5 matching bases. V dropped 5 bases and J dropped 4 bases, with 17 bases sitting between them. Germline CDR1 MNHEY, CDR2 SMNVEV (reference sequence). The CDR3 loop spans 15 amino acids. DNA for the CDR3: TGTGCCAGCAGTCATATAGGAGACAGCGGCTATGGCTACACCTTC. This codes for CASSHIGDSGYGYTF.

The chain combines TRBV5-1 with TRBJ1-1; perhaps TRBD1 as D (6 bases). Germline values: CDR1 SGHRS, CDR2 YFSETQ. The length of the CDR3 is 14 residues. V was cut by 3 bases and J by 1 base, with 10 bases left in between. In DNA, the CDR3 is TGCGCCAGCAGCTCCGGACAGAAGAACACTGAAGCTTTCTTT. Its protein product is CASSSGQKNTEAFF.

This clonotype was seen a few times. This sequence joins TRBV6-1 and TRBJ1-1; 9 bases are shared with TRBD1. The CDR3 sequence is 16 residues long. V lost 5 bases, J lost 7 bases, and 14 bases stayed unmatched. CDR1 and CDR2 from the germline V gene are MNHNS and SASEGT. Here the CDR3 reads CASSKTRGQGHVEAFF. The CDR3 DNA sequence: TGTGCCAGCAGTAAAACCCGGGGACAGGGTCATGTTGAAGCTTTCTTT.

The sample holds many counts of this clonotype. CDR3 nucleotides: TGTGCCAGCTCACCGACGGCCTCTAAGGTCGATGAGCAGTTCTTC. Translated: CASSPTASKVDEQFF. The genes are TRBV18 and TRBJ2-1; no clear D gene. CDR3 length: 15 amino acids. V gave up 3 bases and J gave up 8 bases, with 17 bases separating them. The germline CDR1 and CDR2 sequences are KGHSH and LQKENI.

This clonotype was seen a few times. The genes are TRBV29-1 and TRBJ1-1; a possible D gene is TRBD1 (6 bases). Trimming cost V 7 bases and J 1 base, with 16 bases left between them. The germline CDR1 and CDR2 sequences are SQVTM and ANQGSEA. This CDR3 comprises 14 residues. Here the CDR3 reads CSAIGRGWNTEAFF. Here the CDR3 DNA reads TGCAGCGCTATCGGCAGGGGCTGGAACACTGAAGCTTTCTTT.